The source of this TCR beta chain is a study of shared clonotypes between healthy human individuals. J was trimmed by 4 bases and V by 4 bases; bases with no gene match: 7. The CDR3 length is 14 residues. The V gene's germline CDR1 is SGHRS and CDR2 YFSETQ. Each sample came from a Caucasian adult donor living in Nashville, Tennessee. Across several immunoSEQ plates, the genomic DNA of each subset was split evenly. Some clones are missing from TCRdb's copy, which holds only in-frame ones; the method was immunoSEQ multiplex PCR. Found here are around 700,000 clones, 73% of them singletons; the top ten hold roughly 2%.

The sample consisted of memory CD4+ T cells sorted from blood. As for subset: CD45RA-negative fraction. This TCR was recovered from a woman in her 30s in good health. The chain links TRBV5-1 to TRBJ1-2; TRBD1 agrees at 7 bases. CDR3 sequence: CASSPDRVSYGYTF. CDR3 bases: TGCGCCAGCAGCCCTGACAGGGTGAGCTATGGCTACACCTTC.